This is a list of T cell receptor beta chains from one sample in a study of Tregs in tolerant kidney transplant recipients. Method: immunoSEQ multiplex PCR; TCRdb's copy keeps in-frame clones and lacks some. The table shows 15,000 to 19,000 clones, with over 40% occurring only once. These TCRs are of unknown antigen specificity. The sequences come from CD4+ T cells from blood cultured with allogeneic cells, collected before the transplant. These receptors were collected from a human patient who received a combined kidney and bone marrow transplant. The CDR3 runs from the conserved cysteine through the conserved F or W. A D gene is named only where the DNA matches it firmly. Not every row has a clone size; where given, it reads once, few, many or a size class.

d_gene,j_gene,abundance,v_gene,len,CDR3nt,CDR3aa
TRBD1,TRBJ1-6,.,TRBV6-1,14,TGTGCCAGCAGCCGGGACAGGGAAAATTCACCCCTCCACTTT,CASSRDRENSPLHF
.,TRBJ1-2,.,TRBV20-1,11,TGCAGTGCTAGGCGGGCGGGGGGCTACACCTTC,CSARRAGGYTF
TRBD2,TRBJ2-3,.,TRBV7-2,16,TGTGCCAGCAGCTTAGGGGCTAGCGGGCCCGGCTATACGCAGTATTTT,CASSLGASGPGYTQYF
.,TRBJ1-2,few,TRBV7-4,17,TGTGCCAGCAGCTTAACGCTGTCGCTGGGGCGCGACTATGGCTACACCTTC,CASSLTLSLGRDYGYTF
.,TRBJ2-7,once,TRBV19,16,TGTGCCAGTAGTCCTTATCTAGGGCTAGCAGGCTACGAGCAGTACTTC,CASSPYLGLAGYEQYF
TRBD2,TRBJ2-5,.,TRBV6-5,15,TGTGCCAGCAGTCGGACTAGCGGGGTCCGGGAGACCCAGTACTTC,CASSRTSGVRETQYF
.,TRBJ2-7,few,TRBV5-1,15,TGCGCCAGCAGCCAAGATCGAGGAGACTGGTACGAGCAGTACTTC,CASSQDRGDWYEQYF
TRBD1,TRBJ1-2,.,TRBV19,11,TGTGCCAGTTGGACAGGGGCCGGCTACACCTTC,CASWTGAGYTF
TRBD2,TRBJ2-3,.,TRBV11-1,11,TGTGCCAGCAGCTCACTAGCGGGGGCATATTTT,CASSSLAGAYF
.,TRBJ2-5,few,TRBV28,14,TGTGCCAGCAGTTTATCGGGGGAGCAAGAGACCCAGTACTTC,CASSLSGEQETQYF
.,TRBJ2-2,.,TRBV30,12,TGTGCCTGGAGTCTAATCGGCGGGGAGCTGTTTTTT,CAWSLIGGELFF
TRBD1,TRBJ2-5,once,TRBV18,14,TGTGCCAGCCCACTTGGACAGGGGAGAGAGACCCAGTACTTC,CASPLGQGRETQYF
.,TRBJ1-2,.,TRBV7-8,15,TGTGCCAGCAGCACCTGGACAGAACTTAAAAGCGGCTACACCTTC,CASSTWTELKSGYTF
.,TRBJ2-2,few,TRBV7-2,14,TGTGCCAGCAGCTTGCTCCGGGACATCGGGGAGCTGTTTTTT,CASSLLRDIGELFF
.,TRBJ1-1,.,TRBV7-2,14,TGTGCCAGCAGCCCGGAGGCGCGGCGCACTGAAGCTTTCTTT,CASSPEARRTEAFF
.,TRBJ2-3,.,TRBV18,13,TGTGCCAGCTCACCCTTAAACACAGATACGCAGTATTTT,CASSPLNTDTQYF
.,TRBJ2-5,.,TRBV7-2,15,TGTGCCAGCAGCCTCGTACCGGGCCCCCAGGGGACCCAGTACTTC,CASSLVPGPQGTQYF
.,TRBJ1-4,.,TRBV5-5,14,TGTGCCAGCAGCTTGCCGGGGGGAACCGAAAAACTGTTTTTT,CASSLPGGTEKLFF
.,TRBJ1-2,few,TRBV9,14,TGTGCCAGCAGCGTAGGCGGAGGAGAGTATGGCTACACCTTC,CASSVGGGEYGYTF
.,TRBJ1-5,.,TRBV11-1,13,TGTGCCAGCAGCTTATCTCGCAATCAGCCCCAGCATTTT,CASSLSRNQPQHF
.,TRBJ2-1,.,TRBV21-1,14,TGTGCCAGCAGCAAAAAATACTGGGGGGATGAGCAGTTCTTC,CASSKKYWGDEQFF
.,TRBJ2-7,.,TRBV21-1,14,TGTGCCAACAGACGGACAGGGTCTTCCTACGAGCAGTACTTC,CANRRTGSSYEQYF